This entry concerns a single T cell receptor beta chain. This clone was detected a few times. The clone's antigen remains unknown. There are no base qualities to consult, and no much larger clone falls within one base. This sample also contains other DNA sequences that code for the same CDR3. Each donor gave one peripheral blood draw, roughly 0.11 L on average, collected into heparinised tubes. Naive, central memory, regulatory and stem cell-like memory CD4+ T cells were sorted on a BD FACSAria II using a panel including CD45RO, CCR7, CD25, CD127, CD95 and CD27. All sorted populations exceeded 95% purity. PBMCs were isolated immediately by Lymphoprep density gradient centrifugation and stained directly without culture. To minimize batch effects, samples were stained and sorted in pairs, one healthy donor with one patient per experiment. The sample comes from a study of beta chain features in type 1 diabetes listed by TCRdb under 2018. At the level of the whole study: Mean age, gender distribution, total cell number and subset yield did not differ between patients and healthy donors. A total of roughly 99 million sorted cells were examined across all samples, and the number of cells per subset was strongly correlated with RNA yield. The study compared TCRB repertoires of sorted circulating CD4+ T cell subsets between recently diagnosed type 1 diabetes patients and matched healthy donors. Whereas all 30 or so donors provided naive and central memory subsets, regulatory and stem cell-like memory subsets were isolated from just 8 patients and roughly 8 healthy donors. Broader findings and caveats from the paper: Type 1 diabetes patients showed a moderate but significant shortening of TCRB CDR3 length in all four CD4+ subsets. At VDJ recombination sites, patients with type 1 diabetes made fewer insertions and deleted more nucleotides, a pattern implying thymic rearrangement abnormalities. HLA sub-analyses involved small numbers of individuals, so any influence of HLA type on TCRB rearrangement remained unresolved. Shorter templates might have been favored by PCR, but patient and control samples were amplified and corrected together, so both groups would have been affected equally by any skew. Sequencing cDNA rather than genomic DNA could over-represent highly expressing activated cells, although activation and CD3 levels did not differ between groups. Naive, central memory and regulatory TCRB repertoires appeared to be more alike among patients than among healthy donors.

Its CDR3 holds 15 amino acids, cysteine through phenylalanine. Only the CDR3 DNA stays, 45 bases, in frame from base 1. CDR1 and CDR2, looked up from the germline V gene, are SGHRS and YFSETQ. The germline ends are 4 bases apart after V is trimmed by 0 bases and J by 0 bases. The High Capacity cDNA Reverse Transcription Kit was used to reverse transcribe all of the isolated RNA, meaning that expressed TCRB transcripts were what got sequenced. Deep immunoSEQ sequencing was applied to naive, central memory and regulatory T cell samples, giving an average of roughly 3.6 million total reads per sample. After sorted cells were lysed in RLT buffer, RNA was extracted with DNase-treated RNeasy Micro or Mini kits, with the choice depending on cell number. To prevent cross-contamination, every cell subset was processed on its own, while patient and healthy donor samples were processed together. Using the immunoSEQ multiplex PCR, TCRB sequences were amplified from cDNA into 87-bp fragments spanning the CDR3 region. Sequencing of the amplicons was done on the Illumina HiSeq platform. For the original study's pipeline: Synthetic template baselines were used to correct PCR bias computationally, reads within Hamming distance 2 were collapsed, and singletons that could not be merged were discarded. Reads were aligned to IMGT to assign V, D and J genes, CDR3 length, and insertions or deletions at six rearrangement sites. Within each subset, clonotype counts were normalized to sorted cell number, and only after that were true diversity and Gini coefficients computed with the tcR R package. The overlap coefficient, calculated on TCRB nucleotide sequences, was used to measure repertoire sharing. Out-of-frame TCRB sequences from naive cells were analyzed as a proxy for the pre-selection repertoire. Not all clones reach the TCRdb copy of this immuneACCESS table, which keeps in-frame sequences only. Checked studies attribute under half of the gap to unresolved V genes and leave the rest unexplained. D and trimming were read from the DNA, whereas the V and J calls and clone size are those reported in that table. The sample table records roughly 450,000 clones; over 10% of these occur just once. The ten largest clones add up to over 0.04% of the sample.

The sample was naive CD4+ T cells from blood. The cell subset or site label here, explained by the study, means: true naive CD4+ T cells. This receptor was taken from a woman aged 18-29 years in good health. The rearranged chain carries TRBV5-1 and TRBJ2-6; the D gene cannot be named for sure. The nucleotide sequence reads TGCGCCAGCAGCTTGGTCCCCTCTGGGGCCAACGTCCTGACTTTC. It codes for CASSLVPSGANVLTF.